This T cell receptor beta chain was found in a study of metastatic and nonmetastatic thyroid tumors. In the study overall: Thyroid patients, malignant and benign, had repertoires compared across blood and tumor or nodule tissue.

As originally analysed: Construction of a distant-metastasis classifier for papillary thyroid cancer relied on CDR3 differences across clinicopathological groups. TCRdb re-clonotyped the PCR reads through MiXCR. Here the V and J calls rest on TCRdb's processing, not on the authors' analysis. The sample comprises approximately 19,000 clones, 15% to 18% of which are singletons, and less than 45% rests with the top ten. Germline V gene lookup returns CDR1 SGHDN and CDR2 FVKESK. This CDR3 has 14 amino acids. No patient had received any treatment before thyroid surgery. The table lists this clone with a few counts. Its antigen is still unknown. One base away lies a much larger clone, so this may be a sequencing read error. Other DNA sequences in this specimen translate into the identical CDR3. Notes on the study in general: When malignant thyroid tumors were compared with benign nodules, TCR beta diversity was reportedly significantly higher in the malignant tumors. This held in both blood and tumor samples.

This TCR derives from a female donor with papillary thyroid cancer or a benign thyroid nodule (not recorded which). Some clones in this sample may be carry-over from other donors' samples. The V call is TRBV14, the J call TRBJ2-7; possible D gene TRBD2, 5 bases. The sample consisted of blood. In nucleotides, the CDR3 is TGTGCCAGCAGCCAAGTAGGGAGCTTCTACGAGCAGTATTTC. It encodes CASSQVGSFYEQYF. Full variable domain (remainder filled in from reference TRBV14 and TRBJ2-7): EAGVTQFPSHSVIEKGQTVTLRCDPISGHDNLYWYRRVMGKEIKFLLHFVKESKQDESGMPNNRFLAERTGGTYSTLKVQPAELEDSGVYFCASSQVGSFYEQYFGPGTRLTVT.